One sample yielded the 15 T cell receptor beta chains listed below, sequenced in a study of shared clonotypes between healthy human individuals. The assay was immunoSEQ multiplex PCR, and TCRdb's table has in-frame clones only and misses some. The sample carries roughly 2.1 million clones, 93% recorded once. Only CD45RO-negative cells positively selected for CCR7 counted as naive CD8 cells, so terminally differentiated effector memory CD45RA+ cells were excluded. The sequenced sample was naive CD8+ T cells from PBMCs. All receptors derive from a man aged 18 to 35 in good health. Some clones in this sample may be carry-over from other donors' samples.

V gene TRBV5-1 combines with J gene TRBJ2-5; 12 bases align to TRBD1. The CDR3 is made up of 16 amino acids. V gave up 3 bases and J gave up 5 bases; unmatched junction bases: 8. The V gene's germline CDR1 is SGHRS and CDR2 YFSETQ. The CDR3 DNA reads TGCGCCAGCAGCTGGGGGACAGGGGGCGTCGGGGAGACCCAGTACTTC. Amino acid sequence: CASSWGTGGVGETQYF.

The chain carries TRBV7-9 and TRBJ2-3; 12 positions agree with TRBD2. The CDR3 contains 15 residues. Unmatched junction bases numbered 7, after V lost 6 bases and J lost 6 bases. Germline V lookup: CDR1 SEHNR, CDR2 FQNEAQ (reference sequence). DNA of the CDR3: TGTGCCAGCAGGTGGCTAGCGGGAGGGTCTGATACGCAGTATTTT. It translates to CASRWLAGGSDTQYF.

This rearrangement joins TRBV28 to TRBJ1-5; D may be TRBD1 (5 bases). Trimming pared 3 bases from V and 6 bases from J, leaving 15 bases between. CDR3 length: 15 residues. Germline V gene data show CDR1 as MDHEN and CDR2 as SYDVKM. CDR3 coding DNA: TGTGCCAGCAGTTTTGGGGGAAGCGGAGGTCAGCCCCAGCATTTT. Protein sequence: CASSFGGSGGQPQHF.

This chain links TRBV10-2 with TRBJ2-1, with a tentative D call TRBD1 (5 bases). V was cut by 8 bases and J by 1 base, with 9 bases left in between. The CDR3 runs to 13 residues. The germline gives CDR1 WSHSY, CDR2 SAAADI. In nucleotides, the CDR3 is TGCGCCAGCCAGACAGCTTCCTACAATGAGCAGTTCTTC. Its protein is CASQTASYNEQFF.

Regarding this clone: The same CDR3 also results from other DNA sequences found in this sample. The chain uses TRBV9 and TRBJ1-3, with D perhaps TRBD1 (5 bases). The CDR3 contains 15 residues. Germline V gene lookup returns CDR1 SGDLS and CDR2 YYNGEE. V was clipped by 0 bases and J by 1 base, with 8 bases between them. The CDR3 here is CASSVDGASGNTIYF. In DNA, the CDR3 is TGTGCCAGCAGCGTAGACGGGGCGTCTGGAAACACCATATATTTT.

The rearrangement joins TRBV14 to TRBJ2-7; 7 bases align to TRBD1. Per the germline V gene, CDR1 is SGHDN and CDR2 is FVKESK. This CDR3 contains 15 residues. V dropped 4 bases and J dropped 5; count of bases not matched to a gene: 11. The CDR3 DNA reads TGTGCCAGCAGCCTACGGGACAGTGTCCTCCACGAGCAGTACTTC. Its protein product is CASSLRDSVLHEQYF.

The chain employs TRBV15 and TRBJ2-3; TRBD1 matches 7 bases. Per germline, CDR1 LNHNV and CDR2 YYDKDF (reference sequence). This CDR3 comprises 13 residues. V shed 5 bases and J 4 bases; nucleotides not matched to a gene: 3. The DNA for the CDR3 is TGTGCCACCAGCCAAACAGGGGCAGATACGCAGTATTTT. Translated: CATSQTGADTQYF.

This sequence joins TRBV28 and TRBJ2-7, with 7 nucleotides matching TRBD1. The CDR3 has 16 residues. Germline V gives CDR1 MDHEN, CDR2 SYDVKM. J lost 1 base, V lost 6 bases, and 12 bases had no gene match. The CDR3 sequence is CASSLTGRLPSYEQYF. As DNA, the CDR3 is TGTGCCAGCAGCCTGACAGGGCGCCTACCTTCCTACGAGCAGTACTTC.

This clone turned up a few times. The genes are TRBV19 and TRBJ1-1; D is ambiguous. The V end lost 4 bases, the J end lost 3 bases, and 9 bases lay between the germline ends. There are 13 residues in the CDR3. Germline values: CDR1 LNHDA, CDR2 SQIVND (reference sequence). CDR3 protein: CASSNRAHTEAFF. CDR3 bases: TGTGCCAGTAGTAATCGGGCGCACACTGAAGCTTTCTTT.

This chain joins TRBV11-2 and TRBJ2-7; 11 nucleotides align to TRBD2. This CDR3 is built from 15 residues. CDR1 is SGHAT, CDR2 FQNNGV, per germline. The V gene end was trimmed by 1 base and the J gene end by 5 bases; junction bases not matched to a gene: 4. The CDR3, as DNA: TGTGCCAGCAGCTTAGTCCTAGCGGGAGGCCACGAGCAGTACTTC. Translated, it gives CASSLVLAGGHEQYF.

V usage is TRBV2 and J usage is TRBJ2-7; D perhaps matches TRBD1 (5 bases). The V gene lost 8 bases and the J gene lost 1 base, with 15 bases spanning the gap. The CDR3 covers 14 residues. From germline, CDR1 is SNHLY and CDR2 FYNNEI. CDR3 loop: CASGAPSKSYEQYF. The CDR3, as DNA: TGTGCCAGCGGGGCTCCATCAAAATCCTACGAGCAGTACTTC.

The rearrangement uses TRBV7-8 and TRBJ2-1, with 8 bases aligning to TRBD2. V shed 7 bases and J 0 bases; nucleotides not matched to a gene: 8. Germline values: CDR1 SGHVS, CDR2 FQNEAQ. The CDR3 spans 16 residues. The CDR3 bases are TGTGCCAGCAACGAAAAAGCGGGAGTCTCCTACAATGAGCAGTTCTTC. Translating gives CASNEKAGVSYNEQFF.

The table lists this clone with a count of one. The V call is TRBV15, the J call TRBJ2-7; D may be TRBD2 (6 bases). V lost 1 base and J lost 0, with 10 bases in between. Germline lookup yields CDR1 LNHNV and CDR2 YYDKDF (reference sequence). The CDR3 extends over 15 amino acids. In nucleotides, the CDR3 is TGTGCCACCAGCAGAGCGGGGGTAATCTCCTACGAGCAGTACTTC. It yields the protein CATSRAGVISYEQYF.

V is TRBV19 and J is TRBJ2-5; unclear D gene. This CDR3 spans 15 amino acids. The germline V gene encodes CDR1 LNHDA and CDR2 SQIVND (reference sequence). V shed 2 bases and J shed 0 bases, with 10 bases lying between them. CDR3 nucleotides: TGTGCCAGTAGTATACGTTGGGCAGACCAAGAGACCCAGTACTTC. The encoded protein is CASSIRWADQETQYF.

The genes are TRBV18 and TRBJ1-4; TRBD1 agrees at 7 bases. Germline assignment: CDR1 KGHSH and CDR2 LQKENI. CDR3 length: 18 residues. Trimming took 5 bases from V and 4 from J; bases not matched to a gene: 16. The DNA of the CDR3 is TGTGCCAGCTCATCCCCCGGGGACAGAGGGAACTTTAATGAAAAACTGTTTTTT. It codes for CASSSPGDRGNFNEKLFF.